These 25 T cell receptor beta chains came from one sample sequenced in a study of blood T cells in healthy people across ages. The authors ran a second PCR of about 6 to 11 cycles using a sample-barcoded 5' primer and a J-beta primer mix. TCRdb re-called the 5' RACE reads through MiXCR, storing one row per CDR3 protein. The sample includes around 600,000 distinct CDR3 sequences, about 45% of them seen just once. Sequenced: blood. These receptors all come from a man older than 75 in good health.

The chain uses TRBV6-6 and TRBJ1-2; TRBD1 agrees at 8 bases. Trimming at V came to 6 bases and at J to 4 bases, leaving 7 bases not matched to a gene. The CDR3 length is 14 residues. Germline V gene sequence: CDR1 MNHNY, CDR2 SVGAGI (reference sequence). CDR3 in amino acids: CASSTGTGAYGYTF. In nucleotides, the CDR3 is TGTGCCAGCAGCACCGGGACAGGAGCCTATGGCTACACCTTC.

This clonotype appeared a few times. The chain uses TRBV20-1 and TRBJ2-3; no reliable D call. V was clipped by 5 bases and J by 5 bases, with 8 bases between them. The CDR3 has 11 residues. The germline V gene has CDR1 DFQATT and CDR2 SNEGSKA (reference sequence). DNA for the CDR3: TGCAGTGCTTCTTTCAGAGATACGCAGTATTTT. It specifies CSASFRDTQYF.

This clonotype was detected many times. V and J are TRBV29-1 and TRBJ2-7; 8 bases fit TRBD1. The V gene end was trimmed by 4 bases and the J gene end by 2 bases; junction bases not matched to a gene: 4. The CDR3 extends over 13 amino acids. Germline assignment: CDR1 SQVTM and CDR2 ANQGSEA. CDR3 sequence: CSVGTGLAYEQYF. The CDR3 nucleotides read TGCAGCGTTGGGACAGGGTTAGCCTACGAGCAGTACTTC.

The CDR3 bases are TGTGCCAGCACCCTCAGTTCCTCTGGGGCCAACGTCCTGACTTTC. It translates to CASTLSSSGANVLTF. V gene TRBV12-3 or TRBV12-4 combines with J gene TRBJ2-6; D gene uncertain. The CDR3 sequence is 15 residues long. V was pared by 7 bases and J by 0 bases, with 10 bases between.

This clonotype appeared many times. The rearrangement joins TRBV29-1 to TRBJ2-7; TRBD2 aligns across 9 bases. The CDR3 has 14 amino acids. V was clipped by 4 bases and J by 1 base; unmatched bases: 5. Germline-derived CDR1 and CDR2 are SQVTM and ANQGSEA. The CDR3 DNA follows: TGCAGCGTTGCCCCTAGCGGGGCTTCCTACGAGCAGTACTTC. It codes for CSVAPSGASYEQYF.

The V gene is TRBV11-2, the J gene TRBJ2-3, with TRBD1 identical over 11 bases. The CDR3 contains 13 residues. V trimming: 5 bases; J trimming: 12 bases; junction bases outside the gene matches: 7. Germline CDR1 reads SGHAT; CDR2 reads FQNNGV. The CDR3 sequence is CASSTVGQGAQYF. The CDR3 DNA reads TGTGCCAGCAGCACGGTCGGACAGGGGGCTCAGTATTTT.

The gene calls are TRBV27 and TRBJ2-7; 7 nucleotides agree with TRBD2. The J segment lost 3 bases and the V segment lost 2 bases, leaving 10 bases of the junction unmatched. This CDR3 has 16 amino acids. Germline-derived CDR1 and CDR2 are MNHEY and SMNVEV (reference sequence). The DNA for the CDR3 is TGTGCCAGCAGTTTAGGTGGGAGGACTAGTAGCTACGAGCAGTACTTC. Encoded protein: CASSLGGRTSSYEQYF.

This clonotype was detected only a few times. The chain recombines TRBV20-1 with TRBJ2-5; 7 nucleotides agree with TRBD1. V was clipped by 3 bases and J by 4 bases; unmatched bases: 11. This CDR3 contains 15 residues. Germline CDR1 reads DFQATT; CDR2 reads SNEGSKA (reference sequence). The CDR3 DNA follows: TGCAGTGCTAGGTCGACCAAGGACAGGATAGAGACCCAGTACTTC. Translating gives CSARSTKDRIETQYF.

The V and J genes are TRBV27 and TRBJ1-2, with 7 nucleotides matching TRBD1. The length of the CDR3 is 14 residues. V shed 3 bases, J shed 4 bases, and the junction held 5 bases outside the gene matches. The germline CDR1 and CDR2 sequences are MNHEY and SMNVEV (reference sequence). Written as DNA, the CDR3 is TGTGCCAGCAGTTTCTCCAGGGGGGCCTATGGCTACACCTTC. It is translated as CASSFSRGAYGYTF.

This chain joins TRBV20-1 and TRBJ1-1, with D possibly matching TRBD1 (5 bases). Germline loops: CDR1 DFQATT, CDR2 SNEGSKA (reference sequence). V was cut by 0 bases and J by 4 bases, with 9 bases left in between. The CDR3 is 13 residues long. CDR3 coding DNA: TGCAGTGCTAGAGATGCAAGGGGCACTGAAGCTTTCTTT. Its protein is CSARDARGTEAFF.

On this clonotype itself: A clone one base away is much larger, so this may be a read error. The chain has TRBV6-6 and TRBJ2-2, with D unresolved. Germline V CDR1 and CDR2: MNHNY, SVGAGI (reference sequence). V was clipped by 10 bases and J by 2 bases, with 14 bases between them. The CDR3 sequence is 14 residues long. The CDR3 DNA follows: TGTGCCACATTCAGGACCCCAAACACCGGGGAGCTGTTTTTT. Its translation is CATFRTPNTGELFF.

This clonotype appeared many times. This may stem from a read error, because a much larger clone lies one nucleotide away. CDR3 DNA sequence: TGTGCCAGCAGTTACTCGATTAACGGGGGGCACAATGAGCAGTACTTC. This translates into CASSYSINGGHNEQYF. V is TRBV6-5 and J is TRBJ2-7, with D perhaps TRBD2 (7 bases). V was trimmed by 0 bases and J by 7 bases, leaving 19 bases between them. In germline, CDR1 is MNHEY, CDR2 SVGAGI. CDR3 length: 16 amino acids.

The rearrangement links TRBV29-1 to TRBJ2-5, with no clear D. The CDR3 is 12 residues long. V was clipped by 1 base and J by 2 bases, with 5 bases between them. Germline CDR1 and CDR2: SQVTM and ANQGSEA. The CDR3 sequence: CSVEAAQETQYF. In DNA form, the CDR3 reads TGCAGCGTTGAAGCAGCTCAAGAGACCCAGTACTTC. Supplemented by reference TRBV29-1 and TRBJ2-5, the full variable domain reads SAVISQKPSRDICQRGTSLTIQCQVDSQVTMMFWYRQQPGQSLTLIATANQGSEATYESGFVIDKFPISRPNLTFSTLTVSNMSPEDSSIYLCSVEAAQETQYFGPGTRLLVL.

This clonotype was found a few times. The rearrangement joins TRBV12-3 or TRBV12-4 to TRBJ2-4, with 12 bases matching TRBD1. The better agreement between TRBJ2-7 and the DNA end casts doubt on the J call. This CDR3 has 14 residues. The CDR3 nucleotides are TGTGCCATCAGCCCGGGACAGGGGGCTTACGAGCAGTACTTC. Protein: CAISPGQGAYEQYF.

This chain connects TRBV20-1 to TRBJ2-5; TRBD2 matches at 11 bases. Germline V gene sequence: CDR1 DFQATT, CDR2 SNEGSKA (reference sequence). The CDR3 runs to 15 residues. V was pared by 6 bases and J by 1 base, with 7 bases of the junction left unmatched. The CDR3 region is CSAPLGTSGQETQYF. CDR3 DNA: TGCAGTGCCCCTTTAGGGACTAGCGGCCAAGAGACCCAGTACTTC.

This clonotype was seen a single time. This sequence may be a read error, since a much larger clone differs from it by one base. The rearrangement uses TRBV6-5 and TRBJ1-2; 8 nucleotides align to TRBD1. This CDR3 spans 12 amino acids. V lost 11 bases, J lost 4 bases, and 6 bases stayed unmatched. Germline V gives CDR1 MNHEY, CDR2 SVGAGI. CDR3 in DNA: TGTGCCTCAGGGGGCAGAAGCTATGGCTACACCTTC. It yields the protein CASGGRSYGYTF.

This chain connects TRBV7-2 to TRBJ2-1; D perhaps matches TRBD2 (6 bases). Germline V gene lookup returns CDR1 SGHTA and CDR2 FQGNSA. This CDR3 is built from 15 residues. The ends were cut back, 5 bases at V and 6 bases at J, with 17 bases in the middle. The CDR3 sequence: CASSDPGRRGNEQFF. The CDR3, as DNA: TGTGCCAGCAGCGACCCGGGACGGCGGGGCAATGAGCAGTTCTTC.

This chain links TRBV7-9 with TRBJ1-1; 7 bases are shared with TRBD1. CDR3 length: 14 residues. The trim removed 8 bases at V and 5 bases at J, leaving 11 bases unmatched. In germline, CDR1 is SEHNR, CDR2 FQNEAQ (reference sequence). As DNA, the CDR3 is TGTGCCAGCGGCTCCCAGGGGGTGGGGACTGAAGCTTTCTTT. This translates into CASGSQGVGTEAFF.

The V and J genes are TRBV13 and TRBJ1-4, with D tentatively TRBD1 (5 bases). Germline CDR1 and CDR2: PRHDT and FYEKMQ (reference sequence). Trimming cost V 7 bases and J 0 bases, with 15 bases left between them. The CDR3 consists of 16 residues. CDR3 residues: CASTLTAGSTNEKLFF. The DNA for the CDR3 is TGTGCCAGCACCCTGACAGCCGGATCAACTAATGAAAAACTGTTTTTT.

This clonotype was observed at least ten times. The chain links TRBV6-5 to TRBJ1-2, with 7 bases that match TRBD1. The CDR3 contains 13 residues. V trimming: 9 bases; J trimming: 4 bases; junction bases outside the gene matches: 8. CDR1 is MNHEY, CDR2 SVGAGI, per germline. The CDR3 nucleotides are TGTGCCAGTCGACAGGGCATTGGCTATGGCTACACCTTC. Its translation is CASRQGIGYGYTF.

The table lists this clonotype with many counts. The chain is built from TRBV6-6 and TRBJ2-7, with TRBD2 as a possible D gene (5 bases). The V end was cut by 10 bases, the J end by 8 bases, with 15 bases between. CDR1 MNHNY and CDR2 SVGAGI come from the germline V gene (reference sequence). CDR3 size: 11 residues. The DNA of the CDR3 is TGTGCCATCCCGCTAGCAGTCAAGCAGTACTTC. Translating gives CAIPLAVKQYF.

The chain has TRBV4-1 and TRBJ1-5, with a tentative D call TRBD1 (5 bases). Trimming stripped 1 base from V and 2 bases from J, with 9 bases between. Germline assignment: CDR1 MGHRA and CDR2 YSYEKL. The length of the CDR3 is 15 residues. CDR3 nucleotide sequence: TGCGCCAGCAGCCAAGGGGGCGGCGGCAATCAGCCCCAGCATTTT. Protein: CASSQGGGGNQPQHF.

There are a few counts of this clonotype. The chain joins TRBV7-9 to TRBJ2-3; no clear D. Looked up from germline, CDR1 is SEHNR and CDR2 is FQNEAQ (reference sequence). This CDR3 spans 18 amino acids. Trimming removed 5 bases at V and 2 bases at J, with 23 bases between. The CDR3: CASSRRGSNVLYTDTQYF. The CDR3 DNA sequence: TGTGCCAGCAGCCGGAGAGGTAGCAATGTGTTATACACAGATACGCAGTATTTT.

The chain uses TRBV29-1 and TRBJ2-5, with 10 bases that match TRBD2. With the DNA end fitting TRBJ2-7 better, the J assignment may be wrong. The CDR3 totals 14 residues. The germline CDR1 and CDR2 sequences are SQVTM and ANQGSEA. The CDR3 loop reads CSVGAGGHVNEQYF. As DNA, the CDR3 is TGCAGCGTGGGAGCGGGAGGGCATGTGAACGAGCAGTACTTC.

This clonotype was recorded a few times. V gene TRBV6-2 or TRBV6-3 combines with J gene TRBJ2-4, with D tentatively TRBD1 or TRBD2 (7 bases each). Gene TRBJ2-7 matches the end of the DNA better, so the J call may be wrong. The CDR3 loop spans 14 amino acids. CDR1 and CDR2 from the germline V gene are MNHEY and SVGEGT. CDR3 sequence (DNA): TGTGCCAGCAGTTACGGCAGGGGGGGCTACGAGCAGTACTTC. It encodes CASSYGRGGYEQYF.